The T cell receptor beta chain under discussion was sequenced for a study of blood T cell repertoires in COVID-19 (dated by TCRdb to about 2020). As for the study more broadly: Samples from collaborators originated in the United States, Italy and Spain and spanned both the acute and convalescent phases of COVID-19. The material from the prospective study consisted of cDNA or gDNA derived from T cells, B-cell-depleted T cells, or PBMCs. Subjects who had been exposed to COVID-19, were actively infected with it, or had recovered from it provided the deeply sampled blood TCRbeta repertoires that made up the dataset. The repertoires were released in a freely available public database meant as a resource for research on the immune response to SARS-CoV-2. The samples were drawn from the first 160 participants of the ongoing ImmuneRACE study and from about 1,200 subjects provided by 6 global collaborators. Sample metadata almost always included a de-identified subject ID, COVID-19 status, age in years and sex. Where available, HLA class I and class II types were taken from metadata supplied by the sample provider and were not determined by assay-based typing. Study-wide findings and limitations: How much clinical and demographic metadata was included differed by source and by participant, and the metadata was provided uncurated.

At one collaborating source in Seattle, patients were enrolled during active infection and were followed longitudinally through the course of disease. Collaborating institutions collected whole blood in K2EDTA tubes following their own protocols. Collaborator samples were shipped for TCRbeta analysis as frozen whole blood, isolated PBMCs, or DNA extracted from either sample type. Comments on this clone: Its antigen remains unidentified. Base qualities were left out, and no much larger clone turns up one base away.

The immunoSEQ Assay, a bias-controlled multiplex PCR, was used to amplify TCRbeta CDR3 regions from genomic DNA. Regarding the original processing steps: The number of nucleated cells in each sample was estimated by amplification of reference gene primers within the assay. To quantify the absolute abundance of each unique TCRbeta CDR3 rearrangement, sequence reads were collapsed and filtered. Productive Simpson clonality was computed per sample as the square root of Simpson's diversity index over productive rearrangements. TCRdb took this table from immuneACCESS and kept in-frame rearrangements with V and J called. Such tables lack part of the clones; where checked against another copy, unresolved V genes explain under half of the gap, and the rest is unexplained. That table supplies the V and J calls and clone size; D and trimming were determined from the DNA. The sample records over 150,000 clones, 84% of which are singletons. The ten largest clones represent under 3.5% of the sample.

Sample: peripheral blood. This receptor was obtained from a woman older than 75 with COVID-19, enrolled during active disease.

The CDR3 protein: CASSLASRLASSYNEQFF. The DNA sequence is TGTGCCAGCAGCTTAGCGTCCAGACTAGCAAGCTCCTACAATGAGCAGTTCTTC. This sequence uses TRBV7-8 and TRBJ2-1; TRBD2 lines up with 7 middle nucleotides. CDR1 and CDR2 are drawn from the germline V gene: SGHVS, FQNEAQ. V lost 0 bases and J lost 0 bases, and the count of bases not matched to a germline gene is 8. The CDR3 contains 18 residues, cysteine and phenylalanine counted. CDR3 DNA only is kept here, 54 bases in frame from base 1.